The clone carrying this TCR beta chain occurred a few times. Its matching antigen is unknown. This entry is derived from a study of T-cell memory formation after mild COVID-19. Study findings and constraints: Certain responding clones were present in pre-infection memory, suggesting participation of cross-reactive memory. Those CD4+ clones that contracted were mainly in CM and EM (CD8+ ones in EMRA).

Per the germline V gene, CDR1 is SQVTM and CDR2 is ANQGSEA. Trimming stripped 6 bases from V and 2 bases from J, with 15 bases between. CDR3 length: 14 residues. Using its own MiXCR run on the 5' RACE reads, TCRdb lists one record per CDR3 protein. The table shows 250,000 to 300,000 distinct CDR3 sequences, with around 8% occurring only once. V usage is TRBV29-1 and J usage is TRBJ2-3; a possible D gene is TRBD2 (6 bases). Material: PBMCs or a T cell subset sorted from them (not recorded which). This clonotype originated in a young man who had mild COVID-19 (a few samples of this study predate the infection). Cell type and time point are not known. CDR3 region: CSVSGGTITDTQYF. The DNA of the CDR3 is TGCAGCGTGAGTGGGGGGACGATCACAGATACGCAGTATTTT.